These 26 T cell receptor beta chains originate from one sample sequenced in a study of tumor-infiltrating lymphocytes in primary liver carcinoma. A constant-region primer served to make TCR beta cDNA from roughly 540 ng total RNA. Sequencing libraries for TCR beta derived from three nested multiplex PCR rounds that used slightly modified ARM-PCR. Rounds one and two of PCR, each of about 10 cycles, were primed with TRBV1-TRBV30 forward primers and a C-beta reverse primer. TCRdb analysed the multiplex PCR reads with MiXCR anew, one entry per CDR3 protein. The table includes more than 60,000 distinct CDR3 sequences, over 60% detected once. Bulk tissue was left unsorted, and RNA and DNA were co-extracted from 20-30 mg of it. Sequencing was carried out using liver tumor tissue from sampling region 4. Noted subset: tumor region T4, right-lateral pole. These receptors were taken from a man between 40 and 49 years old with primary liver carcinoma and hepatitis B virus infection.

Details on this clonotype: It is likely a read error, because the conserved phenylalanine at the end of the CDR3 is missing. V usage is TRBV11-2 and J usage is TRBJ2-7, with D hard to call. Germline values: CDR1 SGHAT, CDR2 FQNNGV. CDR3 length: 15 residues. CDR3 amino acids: CSSSPLAGSPYEQYY. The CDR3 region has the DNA TGTTCCAGCAGCCCCTTGGCAGGATCACCCTACGAGCAGTACTAC.

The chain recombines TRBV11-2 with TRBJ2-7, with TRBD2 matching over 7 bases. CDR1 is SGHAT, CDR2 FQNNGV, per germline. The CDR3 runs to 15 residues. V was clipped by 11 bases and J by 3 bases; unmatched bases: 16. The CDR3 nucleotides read TGTGCCGTCAGCTTAGTGGGGGGGAGCTACTACGAGCAGTACTTC. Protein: CAVSLVGGSYYEQYF. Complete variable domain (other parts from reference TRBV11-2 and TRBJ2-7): EAGVAQSPRYKIIEKRQSVAFWCNPISGHATLYWYQQILGQGPKLLIQFQNNGVVDDSQLPKDRFSAERLKGVDSTLKIQPAKLEDSAVYLCAVSLVGGSYYEQYFGPGTRLTVT.

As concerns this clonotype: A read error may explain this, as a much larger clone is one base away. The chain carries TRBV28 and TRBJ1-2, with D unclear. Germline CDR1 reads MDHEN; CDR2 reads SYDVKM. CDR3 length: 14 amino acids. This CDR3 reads CAIRKGGLGYGYIF. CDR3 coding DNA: TGTGCCATCCGGAAGGGAGGGCTGGGCTATGGCTACATCTTC.

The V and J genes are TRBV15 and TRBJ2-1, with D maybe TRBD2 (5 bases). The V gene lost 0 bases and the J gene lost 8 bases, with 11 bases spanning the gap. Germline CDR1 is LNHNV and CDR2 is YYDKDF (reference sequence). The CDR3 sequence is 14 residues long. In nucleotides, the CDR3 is TGTGCCACCAGCAGAGAGGCCCGGGGAGATGAGCAGTTCTTC. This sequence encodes CATSREARGDEQFF.

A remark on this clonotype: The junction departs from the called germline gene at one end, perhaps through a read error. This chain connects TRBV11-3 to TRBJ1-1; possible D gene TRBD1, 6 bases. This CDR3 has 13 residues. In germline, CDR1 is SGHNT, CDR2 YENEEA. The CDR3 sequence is CASSLAGDTGAFF. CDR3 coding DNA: TGTGCCAGCAGCTTAGCAGGGGACACTGGAGCTTTCTTT. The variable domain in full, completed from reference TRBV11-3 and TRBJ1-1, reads EAGVVQSPRYKIIEKKQPVAFWCNPISGHNTLYWYLQNLGQGPELLIRYENEEAVDDSQLPKDRFSAERLKGVDSTLKIQPAELGDSAVYLCASSLAGDTGAFFGQGTRLTVV.

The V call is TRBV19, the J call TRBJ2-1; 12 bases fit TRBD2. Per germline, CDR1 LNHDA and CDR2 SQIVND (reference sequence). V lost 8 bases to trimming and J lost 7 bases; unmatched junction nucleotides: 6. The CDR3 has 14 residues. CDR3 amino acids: CASQRLAGENEQFF. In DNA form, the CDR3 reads TGTGCCAGTCAAAGACTAGCGGGGGAAAATGAGCAGTTCTTC.

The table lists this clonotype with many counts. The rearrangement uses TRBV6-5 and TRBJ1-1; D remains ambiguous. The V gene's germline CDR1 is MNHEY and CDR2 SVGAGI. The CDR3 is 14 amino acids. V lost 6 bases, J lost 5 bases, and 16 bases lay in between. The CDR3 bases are TGTGCCAGCAGACGACTGGGAGGGAAGACTGAAGCTTTCTTT. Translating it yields CASRRLGGKTEAFF.

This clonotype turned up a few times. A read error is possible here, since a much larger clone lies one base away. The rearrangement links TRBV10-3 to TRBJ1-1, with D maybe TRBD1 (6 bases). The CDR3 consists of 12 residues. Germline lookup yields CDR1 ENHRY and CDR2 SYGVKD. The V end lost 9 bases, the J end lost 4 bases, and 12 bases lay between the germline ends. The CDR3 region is CAMAGGPTEAFF. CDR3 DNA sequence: TGTGCCATGGCTGGGGGGCCCACTGAAGCTTTCTTT.

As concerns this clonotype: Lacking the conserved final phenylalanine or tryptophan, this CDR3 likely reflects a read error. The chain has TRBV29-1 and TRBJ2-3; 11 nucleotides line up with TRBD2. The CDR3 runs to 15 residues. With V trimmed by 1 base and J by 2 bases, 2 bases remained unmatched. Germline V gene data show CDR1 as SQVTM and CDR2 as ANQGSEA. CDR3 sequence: CSVEGGLAVTDTQYL. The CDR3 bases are TGCAGCGTTGAAGGGGGACTAGCGGTCACAGATACGCAGTATCTT.

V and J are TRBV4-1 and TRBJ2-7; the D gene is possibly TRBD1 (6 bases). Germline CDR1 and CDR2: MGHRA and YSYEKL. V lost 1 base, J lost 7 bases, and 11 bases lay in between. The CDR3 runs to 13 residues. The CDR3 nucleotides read TGCGCCAGCAGCCAAGGGGGACACTGTGAGCAGTACTTC. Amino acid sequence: CASSQGGHCEQYF.

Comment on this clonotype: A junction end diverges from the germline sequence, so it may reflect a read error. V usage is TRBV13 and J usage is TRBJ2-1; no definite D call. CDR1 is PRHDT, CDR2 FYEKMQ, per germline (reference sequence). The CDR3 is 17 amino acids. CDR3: CASSPRLPSPPYNERFF. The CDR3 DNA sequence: TGTGCCAGCAGCCCTAGATTGCCCAGCCCGCCCTACAATGAGCGGTTCTTC.

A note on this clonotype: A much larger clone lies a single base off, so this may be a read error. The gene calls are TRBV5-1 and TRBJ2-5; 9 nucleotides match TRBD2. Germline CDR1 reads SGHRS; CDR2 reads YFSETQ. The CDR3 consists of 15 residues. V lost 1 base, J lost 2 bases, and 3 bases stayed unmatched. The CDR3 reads CASSLRAGGQETQYF. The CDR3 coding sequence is TGCGCCAGCAGCTTGAGGGCGGGAGGGCAAGAGACCCAGTACTTC. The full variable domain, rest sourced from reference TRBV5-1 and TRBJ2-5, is KAGVTQTPRYLIKTRGQQVTLSCSPISGHRSVSWYQQTPGQGLQFLFEYFSETQRNKGNFPGRFSGRQFSNSRSEMNVSTLELGDSALYLCASSLRAGGQETQYFGPGTRLLVL.

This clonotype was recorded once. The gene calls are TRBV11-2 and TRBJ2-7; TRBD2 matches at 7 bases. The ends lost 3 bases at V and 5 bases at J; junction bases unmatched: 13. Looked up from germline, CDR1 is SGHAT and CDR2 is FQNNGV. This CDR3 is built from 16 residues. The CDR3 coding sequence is TGTGCCAGCAGCTTCACGCGCGGGAGTTTTACCCACGAGCAGTACTTC. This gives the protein CASSFTRGSFTHEQYF. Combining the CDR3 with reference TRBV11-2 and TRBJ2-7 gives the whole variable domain EAGVAQSPRYKIIEKRQSVAFWCNPISGHATLYWYQQILGQGPKLLIQFQNNGVVDDSQLPKDRFSAERLKGVDSTLKIQPAKLEDSAVYLCASSFTRGSFTHEQYFGPGTRLTVT.

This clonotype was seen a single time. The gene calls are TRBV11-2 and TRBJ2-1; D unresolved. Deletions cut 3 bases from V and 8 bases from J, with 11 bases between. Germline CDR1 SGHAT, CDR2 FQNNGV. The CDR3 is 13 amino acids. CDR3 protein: CASSLNYSYEQFF. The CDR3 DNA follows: TGTGCCAGCAGCTTGAATTATTCCTATGAGCAGTTCTTC. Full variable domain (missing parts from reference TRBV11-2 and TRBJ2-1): EAGVAQSPRYKIIEKRQSVAFWCNPISGHATLYWYQQILGQGPKLLIQFQNNGVVDDSQLPKDRFSAERLKGVDSTLKIQPAKLEDSAVYLCASSLNYSYEQFFGPGTRLTVL.

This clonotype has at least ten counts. CDR3 region: CASSLTGGSNTGELFF. Here the CDR3 DNA reads TGTGCCAGCAGCTTGACGGGAGGGTCGAACACCGGGGAGCTGTTTTTT. The rearrangement uses TRBV5-6 and TRBJ2-2; 8 positions match TRBD2. In germline, CDR1 is SGHDT, CDR2 YYEEEE. The CDR3 runs to 16 residues. Trimming took 1 base from V and 0 from J; bases not matched to a gene: 2.

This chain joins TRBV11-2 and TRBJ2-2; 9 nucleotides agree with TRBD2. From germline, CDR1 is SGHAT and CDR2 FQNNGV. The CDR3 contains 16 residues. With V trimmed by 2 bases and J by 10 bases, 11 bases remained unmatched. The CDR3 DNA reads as TGTGCCAGCAGCTTAATGGTGCTAGCGGGAACGGTGGAGCTGTTTTTT. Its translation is CASSLMVLAGTVELFF.

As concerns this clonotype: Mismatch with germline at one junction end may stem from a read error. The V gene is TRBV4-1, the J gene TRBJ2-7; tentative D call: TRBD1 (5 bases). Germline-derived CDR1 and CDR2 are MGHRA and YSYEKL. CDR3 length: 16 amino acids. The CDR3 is CAGSQFPTGVGYEQYF. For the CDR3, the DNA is TGCGCCGGCAGCCAATTCCCCACAGGAGTAGGCTACGAGCAGTACTTC.

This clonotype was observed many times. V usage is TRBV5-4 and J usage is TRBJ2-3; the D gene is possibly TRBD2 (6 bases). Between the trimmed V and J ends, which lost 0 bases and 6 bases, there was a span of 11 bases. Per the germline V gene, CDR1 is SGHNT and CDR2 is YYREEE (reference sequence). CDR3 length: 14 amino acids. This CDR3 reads CASSLGREFDTQYF. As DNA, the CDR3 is TGTGCCAGCAGCTTGGGACGGGAGTTCGATACGCAGTATTTT.

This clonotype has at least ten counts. The CDR3 DNA is TGTGCCTCAGGAGTTACACAGAGGGGGGAGCAGTACTTC. It codes for CASGVTQRGEQYF. This chain links TRBV30 with TRBJ2-7; D perhaps matches TRBD1 (6 bases). This CDR3 is 13 amino acids long. CDR1 and CDR2 (germline): GTSNPN, SVGIG (reference sequence). With 7 bases removed from V and 7 bases from J, the gap between germline ends came to 20 bases.

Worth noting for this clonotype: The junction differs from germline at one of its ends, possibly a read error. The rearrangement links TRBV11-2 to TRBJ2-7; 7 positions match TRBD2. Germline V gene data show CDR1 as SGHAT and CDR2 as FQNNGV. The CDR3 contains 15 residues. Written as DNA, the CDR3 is TGTGCCGATAGCTTAGTGGGGGGGAGCTCCTACGAGCGGTACTTC. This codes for CADSLVGGSSYERYF. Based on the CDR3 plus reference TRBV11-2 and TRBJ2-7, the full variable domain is EAGVAQSPRYKIIEKRQSVAFWCNPISGHATLYWYQQILGQGPKLLIQFQNNGVVDDSQLPKDRFSAERLKGVDSTLKIQPAKLEDSAVYLCADSLVGGSSYERYFGPGTRLTVT.

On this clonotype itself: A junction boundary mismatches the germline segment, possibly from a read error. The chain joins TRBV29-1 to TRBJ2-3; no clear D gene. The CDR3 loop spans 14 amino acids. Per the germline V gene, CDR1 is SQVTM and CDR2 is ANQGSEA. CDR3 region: CSVESWRGPDTQYF. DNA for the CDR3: TGCAGCGTTGAGTCGTGGCGAGGCCCAGATACGCAATATTTT.

The CDR3 nucleotides read TGTACCAACAGCTTAGCGGGGACAAATCAGTACTTC. Translated: CTNSLAGTNQYF. The genes are TRBV11-1 and TRBJ2-7, with 8 bases matching TRBD2. The CDR3 has 12 amino acids. Germline CDR1 and CDR2: SGHAT and FQDESV (reference sequence). Based on the CDR3 plus reference TRBV11-1 and TRBJ2-7, the full variable domain is EAEVAQSPRYKITEKSQAVAFWCDPISGHATLYWYRQILGQGPELLVQFQDESVVDDSQLPKDRFSAERLKGVDSTLKIQPAELGDSAMYLCTNSLAGTNQYFGPGTRLTVT.

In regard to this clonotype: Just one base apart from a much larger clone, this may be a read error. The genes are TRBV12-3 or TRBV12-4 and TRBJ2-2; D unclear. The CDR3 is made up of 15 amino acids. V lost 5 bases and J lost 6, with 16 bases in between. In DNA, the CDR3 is TGTGCCAGCAGTCTCACGGCACTTTTCGCCGGGGAGCTGTTTTTT. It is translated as CASSLTALFAGELFF.

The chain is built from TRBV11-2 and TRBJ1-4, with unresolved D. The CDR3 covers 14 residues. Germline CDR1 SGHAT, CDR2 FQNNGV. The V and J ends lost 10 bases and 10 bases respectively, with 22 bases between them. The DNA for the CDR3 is TGTGCCAACACCGACGGGGTGGAGCGAGGAAAACTGTTTTTT. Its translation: CANTDGVERGKLFF.

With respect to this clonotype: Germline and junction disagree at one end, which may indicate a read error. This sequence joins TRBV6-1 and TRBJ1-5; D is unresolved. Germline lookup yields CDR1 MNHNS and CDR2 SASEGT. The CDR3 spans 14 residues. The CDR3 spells CANSVEAGVEPQHF. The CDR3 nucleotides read TGTGCCAACAGTGTGGAGGCTGGTGTTGAACCTCAGCATTTT.

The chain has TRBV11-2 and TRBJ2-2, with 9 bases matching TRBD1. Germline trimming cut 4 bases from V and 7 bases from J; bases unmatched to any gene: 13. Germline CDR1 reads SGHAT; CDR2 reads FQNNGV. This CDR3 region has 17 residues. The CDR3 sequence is CASSYDRDRVGIGELFF. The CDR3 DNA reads TGTGCCAGCAGCTATGATCGGGACAGGGTTGGCATCGGGGAGCTGTTTTTT.